This TCR beta chain was captured in a study of identical twins. Study findings and constraints: Analyses based on zero insertions could be partly confounded by invariant MAIT and iNKT cells.

TCRdb fed the 5' RACE reads into MiXCR, producing one record per CDR3 protein. The table lists 400,000 to 500,000 distinct CDR3 sequences, approximately 15% of them singletons. On this clonotype itself: Its target is unknown.

Each donor was a healthy Caucasian. Germline lookup yields CDR1 SGHTA and CDR2 FQGNSA. Trimming took 1 base from V and 0 from J, leaving 7 bases between them. This CDR3 is 15 amino acids long. These data were likewise used in another study, on yellow fever vaccine responses in identical twins. As that report states: Twins reportedly showed a vaccine T cell response that seemed partly convergent and partly personalized.

The gene calls are TRBV7-2 and TRBJ1-3; unclear D gene. Input material: CD4+ T cells sorted from blood. The TCR was taken from a woman younger than 30 in good health. CDR3: CASSLGINSGNTIYF. CDR3 nucleotide sequence: TGTGCCAGCAGCTTAGGGATCAACTCTGGAAACACCATATATTTT.